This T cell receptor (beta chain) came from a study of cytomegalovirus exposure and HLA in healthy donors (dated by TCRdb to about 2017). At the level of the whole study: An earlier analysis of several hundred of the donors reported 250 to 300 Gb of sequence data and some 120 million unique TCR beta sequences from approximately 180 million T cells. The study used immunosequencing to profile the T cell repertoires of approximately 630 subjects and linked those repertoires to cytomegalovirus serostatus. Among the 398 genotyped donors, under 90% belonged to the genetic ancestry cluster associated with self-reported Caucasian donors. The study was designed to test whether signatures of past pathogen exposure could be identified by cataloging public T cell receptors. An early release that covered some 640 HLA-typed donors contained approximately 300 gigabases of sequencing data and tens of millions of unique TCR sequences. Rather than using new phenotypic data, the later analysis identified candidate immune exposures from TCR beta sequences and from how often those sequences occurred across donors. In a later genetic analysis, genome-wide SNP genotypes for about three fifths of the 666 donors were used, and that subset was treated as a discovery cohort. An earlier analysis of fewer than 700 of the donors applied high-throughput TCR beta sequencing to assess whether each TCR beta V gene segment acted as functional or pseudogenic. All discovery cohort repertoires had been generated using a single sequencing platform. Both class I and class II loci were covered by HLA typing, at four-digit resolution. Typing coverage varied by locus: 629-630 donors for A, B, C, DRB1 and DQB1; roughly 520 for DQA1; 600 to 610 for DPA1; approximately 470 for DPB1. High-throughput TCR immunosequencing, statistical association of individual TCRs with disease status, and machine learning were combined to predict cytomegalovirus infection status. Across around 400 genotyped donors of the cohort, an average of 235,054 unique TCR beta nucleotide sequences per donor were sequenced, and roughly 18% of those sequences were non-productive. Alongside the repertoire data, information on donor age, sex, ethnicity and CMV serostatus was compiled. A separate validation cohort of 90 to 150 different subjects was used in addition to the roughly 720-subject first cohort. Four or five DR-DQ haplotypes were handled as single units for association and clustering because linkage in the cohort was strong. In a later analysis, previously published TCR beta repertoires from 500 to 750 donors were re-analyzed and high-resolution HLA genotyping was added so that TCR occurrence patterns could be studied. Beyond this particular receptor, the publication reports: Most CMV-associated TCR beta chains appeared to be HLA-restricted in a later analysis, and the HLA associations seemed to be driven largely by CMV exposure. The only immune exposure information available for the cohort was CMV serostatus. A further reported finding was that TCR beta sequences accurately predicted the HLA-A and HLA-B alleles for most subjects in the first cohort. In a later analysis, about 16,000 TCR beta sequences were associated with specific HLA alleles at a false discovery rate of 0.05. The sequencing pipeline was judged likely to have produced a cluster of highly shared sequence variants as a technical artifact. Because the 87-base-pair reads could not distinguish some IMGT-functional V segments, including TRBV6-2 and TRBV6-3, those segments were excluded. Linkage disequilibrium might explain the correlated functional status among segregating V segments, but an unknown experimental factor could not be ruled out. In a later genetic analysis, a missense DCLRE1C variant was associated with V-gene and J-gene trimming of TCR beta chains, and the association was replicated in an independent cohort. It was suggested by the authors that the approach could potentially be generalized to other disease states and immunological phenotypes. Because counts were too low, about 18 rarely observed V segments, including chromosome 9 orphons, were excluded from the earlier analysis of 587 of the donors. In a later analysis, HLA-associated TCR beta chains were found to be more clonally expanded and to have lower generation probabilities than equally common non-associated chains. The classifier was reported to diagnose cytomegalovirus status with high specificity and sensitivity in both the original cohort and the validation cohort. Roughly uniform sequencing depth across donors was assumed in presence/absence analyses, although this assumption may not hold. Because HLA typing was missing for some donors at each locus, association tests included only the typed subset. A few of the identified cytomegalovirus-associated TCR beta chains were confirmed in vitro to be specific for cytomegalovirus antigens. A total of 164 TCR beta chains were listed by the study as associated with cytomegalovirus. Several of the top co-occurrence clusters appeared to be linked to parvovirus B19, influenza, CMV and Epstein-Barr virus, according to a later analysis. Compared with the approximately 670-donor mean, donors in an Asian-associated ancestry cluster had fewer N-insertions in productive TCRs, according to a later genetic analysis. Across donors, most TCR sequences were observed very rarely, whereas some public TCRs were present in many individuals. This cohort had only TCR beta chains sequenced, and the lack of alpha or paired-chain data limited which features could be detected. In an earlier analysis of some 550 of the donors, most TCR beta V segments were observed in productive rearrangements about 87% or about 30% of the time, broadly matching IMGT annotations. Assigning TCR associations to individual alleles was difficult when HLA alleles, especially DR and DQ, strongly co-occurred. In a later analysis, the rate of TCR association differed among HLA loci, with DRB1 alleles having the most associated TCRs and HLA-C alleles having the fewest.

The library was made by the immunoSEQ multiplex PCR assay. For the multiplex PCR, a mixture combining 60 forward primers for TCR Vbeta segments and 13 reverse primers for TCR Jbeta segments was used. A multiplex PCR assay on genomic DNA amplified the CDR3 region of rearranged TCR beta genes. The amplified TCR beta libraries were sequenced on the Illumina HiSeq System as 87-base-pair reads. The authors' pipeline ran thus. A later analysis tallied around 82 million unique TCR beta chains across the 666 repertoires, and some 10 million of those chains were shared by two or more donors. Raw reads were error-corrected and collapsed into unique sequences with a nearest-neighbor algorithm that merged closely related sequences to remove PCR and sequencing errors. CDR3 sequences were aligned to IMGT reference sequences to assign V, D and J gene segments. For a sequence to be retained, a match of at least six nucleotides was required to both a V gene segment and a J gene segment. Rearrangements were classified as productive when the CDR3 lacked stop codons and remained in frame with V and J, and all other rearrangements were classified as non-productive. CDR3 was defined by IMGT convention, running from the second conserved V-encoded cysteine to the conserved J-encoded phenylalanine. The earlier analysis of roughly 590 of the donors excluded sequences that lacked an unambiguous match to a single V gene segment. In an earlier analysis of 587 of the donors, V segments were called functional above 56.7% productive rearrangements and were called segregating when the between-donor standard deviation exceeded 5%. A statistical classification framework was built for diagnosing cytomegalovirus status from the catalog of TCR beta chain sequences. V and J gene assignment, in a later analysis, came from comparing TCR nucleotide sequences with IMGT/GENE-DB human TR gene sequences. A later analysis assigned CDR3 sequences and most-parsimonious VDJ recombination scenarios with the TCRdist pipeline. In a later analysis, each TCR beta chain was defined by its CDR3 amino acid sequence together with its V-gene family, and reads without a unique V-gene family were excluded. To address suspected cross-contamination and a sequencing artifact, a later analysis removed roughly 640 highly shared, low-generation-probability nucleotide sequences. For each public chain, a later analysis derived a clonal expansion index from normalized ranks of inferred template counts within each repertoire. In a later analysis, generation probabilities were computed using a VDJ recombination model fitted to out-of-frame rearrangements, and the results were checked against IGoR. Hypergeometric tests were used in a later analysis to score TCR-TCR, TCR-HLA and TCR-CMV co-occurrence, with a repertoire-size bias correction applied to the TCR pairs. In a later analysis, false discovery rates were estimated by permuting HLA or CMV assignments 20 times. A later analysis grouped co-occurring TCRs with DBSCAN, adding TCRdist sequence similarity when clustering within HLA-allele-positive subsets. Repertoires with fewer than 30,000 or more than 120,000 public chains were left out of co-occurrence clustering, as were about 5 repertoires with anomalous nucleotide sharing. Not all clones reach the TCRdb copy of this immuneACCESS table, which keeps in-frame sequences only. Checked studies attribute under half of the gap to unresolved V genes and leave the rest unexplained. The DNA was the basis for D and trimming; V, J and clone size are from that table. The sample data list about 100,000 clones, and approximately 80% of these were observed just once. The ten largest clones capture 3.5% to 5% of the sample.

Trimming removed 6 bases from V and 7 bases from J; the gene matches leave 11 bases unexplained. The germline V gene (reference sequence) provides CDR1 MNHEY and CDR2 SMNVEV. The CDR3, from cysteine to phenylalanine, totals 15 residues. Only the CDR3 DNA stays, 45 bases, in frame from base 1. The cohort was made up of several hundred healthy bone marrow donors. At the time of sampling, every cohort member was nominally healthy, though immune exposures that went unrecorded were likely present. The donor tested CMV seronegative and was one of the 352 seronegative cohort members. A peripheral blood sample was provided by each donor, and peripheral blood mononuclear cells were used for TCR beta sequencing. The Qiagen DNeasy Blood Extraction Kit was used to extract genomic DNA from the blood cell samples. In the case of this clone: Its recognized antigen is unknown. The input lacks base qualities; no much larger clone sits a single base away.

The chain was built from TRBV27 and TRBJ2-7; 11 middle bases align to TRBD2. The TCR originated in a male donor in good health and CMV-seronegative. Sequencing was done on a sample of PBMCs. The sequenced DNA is TGTGCCAGCAGCCACCTTAGCGGGAGGGCCGGGGAGCAGTACTTC. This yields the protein CASSHLSGRAGEQYF.